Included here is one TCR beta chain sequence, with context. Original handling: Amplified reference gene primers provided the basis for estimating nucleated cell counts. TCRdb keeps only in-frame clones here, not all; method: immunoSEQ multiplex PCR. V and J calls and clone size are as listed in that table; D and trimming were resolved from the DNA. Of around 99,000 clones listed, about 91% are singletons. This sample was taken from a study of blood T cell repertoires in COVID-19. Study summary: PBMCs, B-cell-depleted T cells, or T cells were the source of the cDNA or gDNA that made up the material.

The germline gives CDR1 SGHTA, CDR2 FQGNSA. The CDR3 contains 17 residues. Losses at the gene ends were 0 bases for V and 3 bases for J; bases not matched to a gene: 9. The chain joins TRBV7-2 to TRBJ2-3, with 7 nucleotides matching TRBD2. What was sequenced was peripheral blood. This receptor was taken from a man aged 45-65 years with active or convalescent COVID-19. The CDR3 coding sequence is TGTGCCAGCAGCTTAGCGGCGGGGGTCGGGGCTACAGATACGCAGTATTTT. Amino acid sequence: CASSLAAGVGATDTQYF.